This TCR beta chain derives from a study of metastatic and nonmetastatic thyroid tumors. Not a single patient had been given any form of treatment at any point before undergoing thyroid surgery. TCRdb recomputed clones from the PCR reads via MiXCR. The profile shows tens of thousands of clones, approximately 13% of them singletons. CDR1 and CDR2 (germline): DFQATT, SNEGSKA (reference sequence). Trimming removed 6 bases from V and 3 bases from J, with 12 bases in between. This CDR3 spans 12 amino acids. This clone was counted ten times or more. The source material was blood. J is TRBJ2-7 and V is TRBV20-1; perhaps TRBD1 as D (6 bases). The sequence derives from a female donor with papillary thyroid cancer or a benign thyroid nodule (not recorded which). Some clones in this sample may be carry-over from other donors' samples. The CDR3 loop reads CSALIQGYEQYF. The CDR3 DNA sequence: TGCAGTGCACTAATACAGGGCTACGAGCAGTACTTC.